Below, 20 T cell receptor beta chains from the same sample are listed, as sequenced in a study of blood T cell repertoires in COVID-19. Here immunoSEQ multiplex PCR was the method, and the copy in TCRdb shows in-frame clones only, minus some. Of 250,000 to 350,000 clones listed, about nine tenths are singletons. Sequencing was done on a sample of peripheral blood. Every receptor here comes from a woman aged 45 to 65 who had recovered from COVID-19.

The chain combines TRBV27 with TRBJ1-1; TRBD1 aligns across 9 bases. Germline V lookup: CDR1 MNHEY, CDR2 SMNVEV (reference sequence). This CDR3 is built from 14 residues. The trim removed 5 bases at V and 5 bases at J, leaving 6 bases unmatched. Here the CDR3 DNA reads TGTGCCAGCAGTATGAGGGGGACAGGGACTGAAGCTTTCTTT. This encodes CASSMRGTGTEAFF.

The V gene is TRBV30, the J gene TRBJ2-2; possible D gene TRBD2, 5 bases. This CDR3 has 15 residues. CDR1 is GTSNPN and CDR2 is SVGIG in the germline V gene (reference sequence). Trimming took off 0 bases at V and 5 bases at J, with 13 bases between the two ends. Here the CDR3 reads CAWSVIVGETGELFF. The CDR3 DNA follows: TGTGCCTGGAGTGTAATAGTGGGAGAAACCGGGGAGCTGTTTTTT.

CDR3 sequence reads: CATRTGTDNSPLHF. The CDR3 coding sequence is TGTGCCACCAGGACCGGGACAGATAATTCACCCCTCCACTTT. This chain uses TRBV15 with TRBJ1-6; 7 bases are shared with TRBD1. Losses at the gene ends were 6 bases for V and 5 bases for J; bases not matched to a gene: 4. The germline gives CDR1 LNHNV, CDR2 YYDKDF (reference sequence). The CDR3 contains 14 residues.

The gene calls are TRBV12-5 and TRBJ1-2; 7 positions agree with TRBD1. This CDR3 comprises 17 residues. The germline gives CDR1 LGHNT, CDR2 FRNRAP. Trimming removed 2 bases from V and 7 bases from J; junction bases left unmatched: 16. This CDR3 reads CASGLRPEGASRGGYTF. DNA of the CDR3: TGTGCTAGTGGTTTGCGTCCGGAGGGGGCAAGTCGAGGTGGCTACACCTTC.

This sequence joins TRBV10-1 and TRBJ1-2, with TRBD1 matching over 9 bases. The germline V gene encodes CDR1 WNHNN and CDR2 SYGVQD (reference sequence). CDR3 length: 13 amino acids. Unmatched junction bases numbered 10, after V lost 11 bases and J lost 6 bases. CDR3 sequence (DNA): TGCGCCGCAGCAGTAACAGGGGGCGATGGCTACACCTTC. Its protein is CAAAVTGGDGYTF.

This clone showed up many times. The V and J genes are TRBV5-1 and TRBJ2-5; 11 nucleotides match TRBD2. The CDR3 has 15 residues. The germline V gene encodes CDR1 SGHRS and CDR2 YFSETQ. V shed 4 bases and J 2 bases; nucleotides not matched to a gene: 4. The CDR3 region is CASSTSGGNQETQYF. The CDR3 nucleotides read TGCGCCAGCAGCACTAGCGGGGGAAATCAAGAGACCCAGTACTTC.

This chain links TRBV27 with TRBJ2-1, with 7 bases identical to TRBD1. The CDR3 covers 19 residues. The V and J ends lost 3 bases and 4 bases, in that order; junction bases with no gene match: 18. The germline V gene encodes CDR1 MNHEY and CDR2 SMNVEV (reference sequence). The CDR3 region has the DNA TGTGCCAGCAGTTTTTCGGGCAGGGGGACGTTTATTTATTACAATGAGCAGTTCTTC. It specifies CASSFSGRGTFIYYNEQFF.

The rearrangement uses TRBV5-1 and TRBJ1-2; D unresolved. This CDR3 contains 14 residues. Looked up from germline, CDR1 is SGHRS and CDR2 is YFSETQ. Trimming left V 0 bases short and J 4 bases short, with 10 bases between. CDR3 in DNA: TGCGCCAGCAGCTTGGCGCAGGACTCCTATGGCTACACCTTC. Amino acids: CASSLAQDSYGYTF.

The J gene is TRBJ2-4, the V gene TRBV9; 12 bases match TRBD2. Germline CDR1 SGDLS, CDR2 YYNGEE. CDR3 length: 16 residues. V lost 0 bases, J lost 11 bases, and 9 bases stayed unmatched. This CDR3 is CASSVGLAGAEFVQYF. The CDR3 DNA follows: TGTGCCAGCAGCGTAGGACTAGCGGGAGCGGAGTTTGTTCAGTACTTC. Based on the CDR3 plus reference TRBV9 and TRBJ2-4, the full variable domain is DSGVTQTPKHLITATGQRVTLRCSPRSGDLSVYWYQQSLDQGLQFLIQYYNGEERAKGNILERFSAQQFPDLHSELNLSSLELGDSALYFCASSVGLAGAEFVQYFGAGTRLSVL.

The CDR3 nucleotides are TGTGCCAGTACACCAGGACTGTTGAACACTGAAGCTTTCTTT. It codes for CASTPGLLNTEAFF. The chain employs TRBV19 and TRBJ1-1; D gene uncertain. The CDR3 has 14 amino acids. The germline V gene has CDR1 LNHDA and CDR2 SQIVND (reference sequence). V lost 7 bases to trimming and J lost 0 bases, with 12 bases between them.

The V call is TRBV10-3, the J call TRBJ2-1, with 11 bases that match TRBD1. Looked up from germline, CDR1 is ENHRY and CDR2 is SYGVKD. This CDR3 comprises 15 residues. V gave up 3 bases and J gave up 4 bases; unmatched junction bases: 2. The CDR3 region is CAISDRDRGYNEQFF. DNA for the CDR3: TGTGCCATCAGTGACCGGGACAGGGGGTACAATGAGCAGTTCTTC.

The chain links TRBV5-1 to TRBJ1-4; perhaps TRBD1 as D (5 bases). There are 15 residues in the CDR3. Trimming took 0 bases from V and 4 from J, leaving 10 bases between them. Germline V gene sequence: CDR1 SGHRS, CDR2 YFSETQ. The CDR3 is CASSLGRRGNEKLFF. The CDR3 DNA reads TGCGCCAGCAGCTTGGGACGGAGGGGTAATGAAAAACTGTTTTTT. The entire variable domain, with the rest obtained from reference TRBV5-1 and TRBJ1-4, is as follows: KAGVTQTPRYLIKTRGQQVTLSCSPISGHRSVSWYQQTPGQGLQFLFEYFSETQRNKGNFPGRFSGRQFSNSRSEMNVSTLELGDSALYLCASSLGRRGNEKLFFGSGTQLSVL.

The CDR3 bases are TGTGCCAGCAGTTCCTACAGGGTTGGCTATGGCTACACCTTC. This sequence encodes CASSSYRVGYGYTF. V is TRBV28 and J is TRBJ1-2, with a tentative D call TRBD1 (6 bases). Germline V gives CDR1 MDHEN, CDR2 SYDVKM. V lost 4 bases and J lost 4, with 13 bases in between. The CDR3 is 14 residues long.

V gene TRBV5-1 combines with J gene TRBJ1-3; D is unclear. Trimming pared 1 base from V and 0 bases from J, leaving 5 bases between. Germline CDR1 and CDR2: SGHRS and YFSETQ. CDR3 size: 14 residues. The CDR3 here is CASSLSSSGNTIYF. The CDR3 coding sequence is TGCGCCAGCAGCTTGAGTAGCTCTGGAAACACCATATATTTT.

CDR3: CASSIAGGNEQYF. The CDR3 DNA follows: TGTGCCAGTAGTATCGCCGGGGGAAACGAGCAGTACTTC. The J gene is TRBJ2-7, the V gene TRBV19; D is perhaps TRBD2 (6 bases). The germline gives CDR1 LNHDA, CDR2 SQIVND (reference sequence). The CDR3 sequence is 13 residues long. Trimming took off 3 bases at V and 5 bases at J, with 11 bases between the two ends.

The chain joins TRBV3-1 (or the pseudogene TRBV3-2) to TRBJ1-1; the D is unclear. The CDR3 covers 15 residues. Germline CDR1 and CDR2: LGHDT and YNNKEL (reference sequence). V was pared by 2 bases and J by 1 base, with 11 bases between. The CDR3 sequence is CASSQLLRGNTEAFF. The CDR3 DNA follows: TGTGCCAGCAGCCAATTATTACGAGGGAACACTGAAGCTTTCTTT.

This clone was seen a single time. J is TRBJ1-2 and V is TRBV6-2 or TRBV6-3; D is possibly TRBD1 (5 bases). V lost 5 bases to trimming and J lost 2 bases, with 24 bases between them. There are 18 residues in the CDR3. Germline loops: CDR1 MNHEY, CDR2 SVGEGT. As DNA, the CDR3 is TGTGCCAGCAGTCTGATCCCTTTTACAGGAAGACCCAACTATGGCTACACCTTC. Translated, it gives CASSLIPFTGRPNYGYTF.

This rearrangement joins TRBV6-5 to TRBJ2-1; 9 bases fit TRBD2. This CDR3 is built from 14 residues. Germline V gene lookup returns CDR1 MNHEY and CDR2 SVGAGI. V dropped 6 bases and J dropped 6; count of bases not matched to a gene: 6. CDR3 protein: CASSRLAESNEQFF. CDR3 in DNA: TGTGCCAGCAGCCGACTAGCGGAGAGCAATGAGCAGTTCTTC.

The chain has TRBV2 and TRBJ1-1; D is undetermined. The CDR3 is 11 amino acids. Germline-derived CDR1 and CDR2 are SNHLY and FYNNEI. Between the trimmed V and J ends, which lost 8 bases and 1 base, there was a span of 5 bases. This CDR3 reads CASGQNTEAFF. CDR3 coding DNA: TGTGCCAGCGGGCAGAACACTGAAGCTTTCTTT.

J is TRBJ1-2 and V is TRBV9; D not certain. Deletions cut 4 bases from V and 8 bases from J, with 18 bases between. Germline loops: CDR1 SGDLS, CDR2 YYNGEE. There are 14 residues in the CDR3. The CDR3 DNA is TGTGCCAGCAGCCCAAGCTATAACGAATGGGGCTACACCTTC. It yields the protein CASSPSYNEWGYTF.